The clone carrying this TCR beta chain was observed once. This entry comes from a study of blood T cell repertoires in COVID-19. Trimming took 5 bases from V and 7 from J; bases not matched to a gene: 4. Germline-derived CDR1 and CDR2 are MDHEN and SYDVKM. The CDR3 contains 13 residues. Sequenced by immunoSEQ multiplex PCR; TCRdb stores in-frame clones only, minus some. The sample lists around 76,000 clones, roughly four fifths occurring once. The V call is TRBV28, the J call TRBJ1-2; 10 positions agree with TRBD1. Sequencing was done on a sample of peripheral blood. The sequence derives from a man aged 25 to 40 with COVID-19, enrolled during active disease. The DNA of the CDR3 is TGTGCCAGCAGTCGCGACAGGGGGCTTGGCTACACCTTC. Translating it yields CASSRDRGLGYTF.